Below are 18 T cell receptor beta chains sequenced from a single sample in a study of early T cells in non-severe SARS-CoV-2 infection. Each CDR3 protein gets one entry after TCRdb re-called the 5' RACE reads with MiXCR. The data hold roughly 45,000 distinct CDR3 sequences, with approximately 10% observed a single time. Sequencing was performed on whole blood. The receptors here all came from an adult who was a healthcare worker with PCR-confirmed SARS-CoV-2 infection or an uninfected control (not recorded which).

This sequence joins TRBV5-5 and TRBJ2-2; D might be TRBD1 (5 bases). CDR1 is SGHKS, CDR2 YYEKEE, per germline (reference sequence). V lost 1 base to trimming and J lost 1 base, with 5 bases between them. This CDR3 has 14 residues. The CDR3 sequence: CASSLTGNTGELFF. In DNA, the CDR3 is TGTGCCAGCAGCTTGACAGGGAACACCGGGGAGCTGTTTTTT.

This clonotype was picked up many times. This rearrangement joins TRBV4-2 to TRBJ1-1; D uncertain. The germline V and J ends were trimmed by 1 base and 7 bases, with 13 bases remaining between them. CDR3 length equals 14 residues. Germline lookup yields CDR1 LGHNA and CDR2 YNFKEQ. This CDR3 is CASSQVQAPGEAFF. The CDR3 DNA reads TGTGCCAGCAGCCAAGTGCAGGCCCCAGGTGAAGCTTTCTTT.

This clonotype was detected a few times. This rearrangement joins TRBV7-9 to TRBJ1-1; D is unresolved. CDR3 length: 13 residues. Trimming removed 2 bases from V and 5 bases from J, with 9 bases in between. From germline, CDR1 is SEHNR and CDR2 FQNEAQ (reference sequence). The CDR3 region has the DNA TGTGCCAGCAGCTTACTTGGTGGGACTGAAGCTTTCTTT. Translating gives CASSLLGGTEAFF.

This clonotype was observed at least ten times. The V gene is TRBV29-1, the J gene TRBJ1-1; weak D call: TRBD1 (5 bases). Germline CDR1 and CDR2: SQVTM and ANQGSEA. The V end was cut by 7 bases, the J end by 7 bases, with 16 bases between. The length of the CDR3 is 12 residues. CDR3 region: CSAPSDTLEAFF. The CDR3 DNA reads TGCAGCGCCCCATCGGACACACTTGAAGCTTTCTTT.

The CDR3 DNA reads as TGTGCCAGCAGCTTAAGGCGGGAGGAGACCCAGTACTTC. Translated: CASSLRREETQYF. The J gene is TRBJ2-5, the V gene TRBV7-2; 7 bases fit TRBD2. J was trimmed by 5 bases and V by 2 bases; bases with no gene match: 2. CDR1 SGHTA and CDR2 FQGNSA come from the germline V gene. CDR3 length equals 13 residues.

This clonotype was counted ten times or more. The CDR3 bases are TGTGCCAGCAGCCAAGAGTTAGCGGGAGGGCAGTACCAAGAGACCCAGTACTTC. Amino acid sequence: CASSQELAGGQYQETQYF. The chain couples TRBV3-1 to TRBJ2-5; 11 bases align to TRBD2. V lost 0 bases and J lost 0; bases outside the gene matches: 6. The germline gives CDR1 LGHDT, CDR2 YNNKEL (reference sequence). This CDR3 is 18 amino acids long.

This clonotype has ten or more counts. The genes are TRBV12-3 or TRBV12-4 and TRBJ1-1, with unresolved D. The CDR3 covers 12 residues. Between the trimmed V and J ends, which lost 6 bases and 0 bases, there was a span of 5 bases. The CDR3 loop reads CASRYMNTEAFF. In DNA, the CDR3 is TGTGCCAGCAGGTACATGAACACTGAAGCTTTCTTT.

The CDR3 reads CASSQGTSGRNEQFF. The CDR3 DNA sequence: TGTGCCAGCAGCCAGGGGACTAGCGGGAGGAATGAGCAGTTCTTC. The chain carries TRBV7-8 and TRBJ2-1; the match to TRBD2 covers 15 bases. Germline CDR1 is SGHVS and CDR2 is FQNEAQ. There are 15 residues in the CDR3. The ends lost 5 bases at V and 7 bases at J; junction bases unmatched: 3.

This clonotype has a count of ten or more. J is TRBJ2-2 and V is TRBV4-1; 12 bases are a match to TRBD2. Germline values: CDR1 MGHRA, CDR2 YSYEKL. V was clipped by 0 bases and J by 4 bases; unmatched bases: 3. The CDR3 length is 17 residues. The DNA of the CDR3 is TGCGCCAGCAGCCAAGAGACTAGCGGGAGTGGCACCGGGGAGCTGTTTTTT. The encoded protein is CASSQETSGSGTGELFF.

This clonotype was seen at least ten times. The chain couples TRBV28 to TRBJ1-1, with TRBD1 as a possible D gene (6 bases). Germline CDR1 reads MDHEN; CDR2 reads SYDVKM. The CDR3 contains 14 residues. The V end was cut by 6 bases, the J end by 6 bases, with 17 bases between. The CDR3 loop is CASSPLDGGAEAFF. The CDR3 nucleotides are TGTGCCAGCAGCCCACTGGACGGGGGCGCTGAAGCTTTCTTT. The whole variable domain, filled in from reference TRBV28 and TRBJ1-1, reads DVKVTQSSRYLVKRTGEKVFLECVQDMDHENMFWYRQDPGLGLRLIYFSYDVKMKEKGDIPEGYSVSREKKERFSLILESASTNQTSMYLCASSPLDGGAEAFFGQGTRLTVV.

The chain joins TRBV5-4 to TRBJ1-2, with 8 bases matching TRBD1. CDR3 length: 15 amino acids. Germline V lookup: CDR1 SGHNT, CDR2 YYREEE (reference sequence). V lost 4 bases and J lost 8; bases outside the gene matches: 13. The CDR3 coding sequence is TGTGCCAGCAGCCGGGCCCCAGGGGGCGCTCAAGGCTACACCTTC. This codes for CASSRAPGGAQGYTF.

A few counts support this clonotype. The genes are TRBV6-1 and TRBJ2-7, with a possible D match to TRBD1 (6 bases). V lost 6 bases to trimming and J lost 3 bases, with 21 bases between them. Germline CDR1 and CDR2: MNHNS and SASEGT. There are 16 residues in the CDR3. The CDR3 loop reads CASSVPPDRPLYEQYF. The CDR3 bases are TGTGCCAGCAGCGTACCCCCCGACAGGCCTCTCTACGAGCAGTACTTC.

This clonotype is medium-sized in the sample. The chain couples TRBV15 to TRBJ2-1; no clear D gene. V lost 2 bases and J lost 7, with 6 bases in between. Germline V gene data show CDR1 as LNHNV and CDR2 as YYDKDF (reference sequence). This CDR3 has 12 residues. Here the CDR3 DNA reads TGTGCCACCAGCAGAATACGAAATGAGCAGTTCTTC. Protein product: CATSRIRNEQFF.

This clonotype was observed at least ten times. The chain links TRBV29-1 to TRBJ2-1, with D uncertain. The CDR3 length is 14 residues. V was cut by 6 bases and J by 0 bases, with 12 bases left in between. CDR1 and CDR2 from the germline V gene are SQVTM and ANQGSEA. The chain's CDR3 is CSVVGFSSYNEQFF. DNA for the CDR3: TGCAGCGTGGTTGGATTTAGCTCCTACAATGAGCAGTTCTTC.

The sample holds a few counts of this clonotype. The CDR3 reads CASSWGQATGELFF. CDR3 nucleotide sequence: TGTGCCAGCAGCTGGGGACAGGCCACCGGGGAGCTGTTTTTT. V is TRBV7-6 and J is TRBJ2-2; 8 bases fit TRBD1. Germline V gene data show CDR1 as SGHVS and CDR2 as FNYEAQ. The CDR3 is 14 amino acids. The trim removed 4 bases at V and 4 bases at J, leaving 2 bases unmatched.

This clonotype was seen many times. The chain has TRBV4-2 and TRBJ2-7; 7 bases are shared with TRBD1. This CDR3 is built from 15 residues. The ends lost 2 bases at V and 5 bases at J; junction bases unmatched: 9. Germline values: CDR1 LGHNA, CDR2 YNFKEQ. DNA of the CDR3: TGTGCCAGCAGCCAATCTTTGGGACAGTACGACGAGCAGTACTTC. Translated: CASSQSLGQYDEQYF.

In this sample, this clonotype turned up a few times. CDR3 in DNA: TGCAGCGTTGAACGTGGAGGGGGCCGTGCCGAGCAGTACTTC. Its protein is CSVERGGGRAEQYF. The chain recombines TRBV29-1 with TRBJ2-7; TRBD1 is a possible D gene (7 bases). Per germline, CDR1 SQVTM and CDR2 ANQGSEA. The V end lost 2 bases, the J end lost 6 bases, and 17 bases lay between the germline ends. There are 14 residues in the CDR3.

This clonotype has a count of ten or more. The rearrangement links TRBV6-2 or TRBV6-3 to TRBJ2-5; D not certain. This CDR3 is built from 11 residues. Germline CDR1 is MNHEY and CDR2 is SVGEGT. V gave up 5 bases and J gave up 1 base, with 2 bases separating them. The CDR3 DNA sequence: TGTGCCAGCAGTGGCCAAGAGACCCAGTACTTC. It specifies CASSGQETQYF.